This T cell receptor beta chain was recovered during a study of blood T cell repertoires in COVID-19. Study summary: Nucleic acid was either cDNA or gDNA, and it came from T cells, B-cell-depleted T cells, or PBMCs.

Assay: immunoSEQ multiplex PCR; the TCRdb copy retains only in-frame clones and omits some. The repertoire has around 260,000 clones, around 84% of them found once; the top ten carry about 4%. Participants, 18 to 89 years old, spanned 25 or so US areas. The clonotype comes from a man aged 25-45 years with acute COVID-19. Sequencing input: PBMCs or T cells enriched from blood (not recorded which).

The CDR3 nucleotides read TGTGCCAGCAGCCAAGATCGCGGGTCGGTCAACACCGGGGAGCTGTTTTTT. It yields the protein CASSQDRGSVNTGELFF. The chain carries TRBV14 and TRBJ2-2, with D maybe TRBD2 (5 bases). The CDR3 is 17 residues long. The V end was cut by 0 bases, the J end by 2 bases, with 13 bases between. Per the germline V gene, CDR1 is SGHDN and CDR2 is FVKESK.